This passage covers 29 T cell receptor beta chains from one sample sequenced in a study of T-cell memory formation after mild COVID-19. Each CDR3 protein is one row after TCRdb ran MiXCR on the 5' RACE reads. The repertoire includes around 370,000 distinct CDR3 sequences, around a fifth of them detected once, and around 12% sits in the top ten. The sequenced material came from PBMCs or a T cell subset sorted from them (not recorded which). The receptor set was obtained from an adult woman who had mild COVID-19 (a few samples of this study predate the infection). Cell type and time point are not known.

In DNA, the CDR3 is TGTGCCAGCAGCCCCCGGGACCGGTCGAACACCGGGGAGCTGTTTTTT. Its translation: CASSPRDRSNTGELFF. The chain is built from TRBV7-9 and TRBJ2-2; D may match TRBD1 or TRBD2 (5 bases each). V lost 5 bases and J lost 0, with 13 bases in between. CDR1 is SEHNR, CDR2 FQNEAQ, per germline (reference sequence). The CDR3 has 16 residues.

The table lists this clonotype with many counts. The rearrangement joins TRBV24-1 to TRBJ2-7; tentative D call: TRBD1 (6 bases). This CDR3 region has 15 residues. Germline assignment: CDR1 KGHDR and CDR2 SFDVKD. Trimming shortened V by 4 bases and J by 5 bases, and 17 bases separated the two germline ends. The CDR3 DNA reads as TGTGCCACCAGTGACCCCTACAGGGAACTGGACGAGCAGTACTTC. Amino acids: CATSDPYRELDEQYF.

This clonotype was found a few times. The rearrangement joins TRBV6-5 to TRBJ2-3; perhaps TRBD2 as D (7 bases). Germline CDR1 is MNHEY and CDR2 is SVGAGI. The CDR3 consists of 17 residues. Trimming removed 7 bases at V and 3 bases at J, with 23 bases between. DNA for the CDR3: TGTGCCAGCAACAAACAATGGGGGGGCGGTGGGACAGATACGCAGTATTTT. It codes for CASNKQWGGGGTDTQYF.

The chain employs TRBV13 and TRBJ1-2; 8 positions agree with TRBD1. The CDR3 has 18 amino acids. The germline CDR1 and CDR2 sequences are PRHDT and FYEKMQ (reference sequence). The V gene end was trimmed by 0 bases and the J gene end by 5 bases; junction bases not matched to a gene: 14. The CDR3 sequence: CASSLGYQTDRDSYGYTF. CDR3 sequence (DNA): TGTGCCAGCAGCTTAGGCTATCAGACGGACAGGGATTCTTATGGCTACACCTTC.

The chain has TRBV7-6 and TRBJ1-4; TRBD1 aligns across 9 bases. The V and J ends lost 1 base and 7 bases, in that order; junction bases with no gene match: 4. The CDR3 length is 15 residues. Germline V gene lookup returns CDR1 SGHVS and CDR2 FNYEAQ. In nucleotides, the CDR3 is TGTGCCAGCAGCTTAGTGGACAGGGGAGGTGAAAAACTGTTTTTT. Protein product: CASSLVDRGGEKLFF.

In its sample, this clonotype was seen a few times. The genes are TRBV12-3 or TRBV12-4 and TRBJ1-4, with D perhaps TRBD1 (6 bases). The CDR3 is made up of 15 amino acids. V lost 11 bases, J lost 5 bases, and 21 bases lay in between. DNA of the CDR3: TGTGCCTCAACCGGGGGCGTCAGATCAAATGAAAAACTGTTTTTT. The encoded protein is CASTGGVRSNEKLFF.

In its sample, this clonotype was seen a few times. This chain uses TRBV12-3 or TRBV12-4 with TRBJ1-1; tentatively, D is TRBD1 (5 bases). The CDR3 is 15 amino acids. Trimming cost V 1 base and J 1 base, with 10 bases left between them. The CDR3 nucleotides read TGTGCCAGCAGTTTAGTGGGTCAGGGGAACACTGAAGCTTTCTTT. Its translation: CASSLVGQGNTEAFF.

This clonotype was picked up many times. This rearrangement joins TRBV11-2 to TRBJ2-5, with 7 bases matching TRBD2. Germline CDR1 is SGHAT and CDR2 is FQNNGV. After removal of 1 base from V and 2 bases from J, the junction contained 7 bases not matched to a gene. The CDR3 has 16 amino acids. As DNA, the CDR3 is TGTGCCAGCAGCTTAGGGGAGGGAGGCAGACAAGAGACCCAGTACTTC. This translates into CASSLGEGGRQETQYF.

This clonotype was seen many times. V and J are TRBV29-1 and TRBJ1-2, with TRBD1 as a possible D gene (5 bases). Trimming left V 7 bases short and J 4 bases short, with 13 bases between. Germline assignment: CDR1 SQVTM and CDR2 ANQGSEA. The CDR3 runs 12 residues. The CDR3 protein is CSAQDRFYGYTF. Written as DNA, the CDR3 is TGCAGCGCCCAAGACAGATTCTATGGCTACACCTTC.

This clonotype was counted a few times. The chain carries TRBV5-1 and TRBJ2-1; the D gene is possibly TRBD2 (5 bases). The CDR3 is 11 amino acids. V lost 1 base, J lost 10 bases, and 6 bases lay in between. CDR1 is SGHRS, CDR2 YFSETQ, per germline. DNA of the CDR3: TGCGCCAGCAGCTTGAGGAGGGAGCAGTTCTTC. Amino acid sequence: CASSLRREQFF.

CDR3 DNA sequence: TGTGCCTCCCGGGGGGCGCCAGGGCAAGAGACCCAGTACTTC. This translates into CASRGAPGQETQYF. The chain has TRBV2 and TRBJ2-5; TRBD2 is a possible D gene (7 bases). V was trimmed by 11 bases and J by 2 bases, leaving 18 bases between them. The CDR3 spans 14 residues. Germline V gene data show CDR1 as SNHLY and CDR2 as FYNNEI.

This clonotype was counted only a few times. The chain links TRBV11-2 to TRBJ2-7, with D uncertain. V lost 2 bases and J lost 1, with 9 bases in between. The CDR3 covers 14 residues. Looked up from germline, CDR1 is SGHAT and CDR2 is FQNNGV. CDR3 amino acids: CASSLMRQSYEQYF. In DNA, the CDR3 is TGTGCCAGCAGCTTAATGAGGCAGTCCTACGAGCAGTACTTC.

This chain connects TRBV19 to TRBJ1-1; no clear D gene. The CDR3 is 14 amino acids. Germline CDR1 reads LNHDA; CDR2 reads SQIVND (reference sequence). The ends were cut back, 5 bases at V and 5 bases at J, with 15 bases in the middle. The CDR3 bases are TGTGCCAGTAGTTCGCCAGGAGATCCGACTGAAGCTTTCTTT. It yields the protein CASSSPGDPTEAFF.

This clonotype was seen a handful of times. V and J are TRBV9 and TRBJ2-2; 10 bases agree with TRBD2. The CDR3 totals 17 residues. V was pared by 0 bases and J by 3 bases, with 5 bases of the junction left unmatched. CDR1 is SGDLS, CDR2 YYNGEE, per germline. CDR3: CASSVASLAGDTGELFF. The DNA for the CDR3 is TGTGCCAGCAGCGTAGCCTCTCTAGCGGGGGACACCGGGGAGCTGTTTTTT.

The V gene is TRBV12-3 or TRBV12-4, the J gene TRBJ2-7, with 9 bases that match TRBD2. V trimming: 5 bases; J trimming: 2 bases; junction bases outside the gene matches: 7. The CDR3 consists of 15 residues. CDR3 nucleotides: TGTGCCAGCAGTCTAAAGCGGGGGGTACCCTACGAGCAGTACTTC. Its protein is CASSLKRGVPYEQYF.

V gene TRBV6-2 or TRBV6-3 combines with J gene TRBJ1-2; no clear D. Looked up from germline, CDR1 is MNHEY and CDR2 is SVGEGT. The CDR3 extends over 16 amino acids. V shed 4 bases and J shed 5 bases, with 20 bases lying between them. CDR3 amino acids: CASSSPKPGMIYGYTF. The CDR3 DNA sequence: TGTGCCAGCAGTTCTCCGAAACCGGGGATGATTTATGGCTACACCTTC.

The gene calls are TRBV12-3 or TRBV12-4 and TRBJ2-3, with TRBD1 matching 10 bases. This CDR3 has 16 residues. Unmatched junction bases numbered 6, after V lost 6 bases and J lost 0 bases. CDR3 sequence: CASSTLGQGSTDTQYF. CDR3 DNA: TGTGCCAGCAGCACCTTGGGACAGGGGAGCACAGATACGCAGTATTTT.

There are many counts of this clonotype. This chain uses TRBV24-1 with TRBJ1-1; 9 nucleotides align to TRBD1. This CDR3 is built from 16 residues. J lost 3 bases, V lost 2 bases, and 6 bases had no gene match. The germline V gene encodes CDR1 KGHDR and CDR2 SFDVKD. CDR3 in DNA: TGTGCCACCAGTGATTCCCGACAGGGGGGGCACACTGAAGCTTTCTTT. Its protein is CATSDSRQGGHTEAFF.

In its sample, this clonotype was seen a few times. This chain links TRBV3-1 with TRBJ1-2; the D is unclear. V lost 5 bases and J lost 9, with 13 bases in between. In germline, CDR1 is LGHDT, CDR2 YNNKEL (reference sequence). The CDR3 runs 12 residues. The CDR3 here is CASSSRAPSYTF. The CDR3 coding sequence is TGTGCCAGCAGCTCCCGGGCCCCCAGCTACACCTTC.

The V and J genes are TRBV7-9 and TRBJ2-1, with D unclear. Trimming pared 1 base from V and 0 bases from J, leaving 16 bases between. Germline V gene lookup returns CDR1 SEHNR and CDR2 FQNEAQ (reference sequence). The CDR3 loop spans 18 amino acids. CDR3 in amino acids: CASSLVRGIGGSYNEQFF. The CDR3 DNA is TGTGCCAGCAGCTTAGTTCGCGGAATCGGTGGCTCCTACAATGAGCAGTTCTTC.

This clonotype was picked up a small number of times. The CDR3 loop reads CSVKTSVEQETQYF. DNA of the CDR3: TGCAGCGTTAAGACTAGCGTCGAACAAGAGACCCAGTACTTC. The chain combines TRBV29-1 with TRBJ2-5, with 8 positions matching TRBD2. Unmatched junction bases numbered 7, after V lost 5 bases and J lost 2 bases. Germline CDR1 SQVTM, CDR2 ANQGSEA. The CDR3 is 14 residues long.

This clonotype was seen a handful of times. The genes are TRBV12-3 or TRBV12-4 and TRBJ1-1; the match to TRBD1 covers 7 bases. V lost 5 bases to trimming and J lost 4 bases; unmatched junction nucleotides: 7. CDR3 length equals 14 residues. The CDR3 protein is CASSRTGGSTEAFF. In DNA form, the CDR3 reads TGTGCCAGCAGTCGGACAGGAGGGAGCACTGAAGCTTTCTTT.

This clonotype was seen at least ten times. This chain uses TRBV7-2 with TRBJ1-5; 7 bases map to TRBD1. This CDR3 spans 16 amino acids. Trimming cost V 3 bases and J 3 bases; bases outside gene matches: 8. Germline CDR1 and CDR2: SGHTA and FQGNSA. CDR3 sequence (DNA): TGTGCCAGCAGCTTCCAGACAGGGACACTCAATCAGCCCCAGCATTTT. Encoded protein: CASSFQTGTLNQPQHF.

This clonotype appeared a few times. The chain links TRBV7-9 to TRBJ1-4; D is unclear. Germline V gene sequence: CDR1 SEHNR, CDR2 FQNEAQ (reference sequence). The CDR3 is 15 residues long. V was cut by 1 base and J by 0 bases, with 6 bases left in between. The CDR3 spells CASSLGYATNEKLFF. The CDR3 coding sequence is TGTGCCAGCAGCTTAGGGTATGCAACTAATGAAAAACTGTTTTTT.

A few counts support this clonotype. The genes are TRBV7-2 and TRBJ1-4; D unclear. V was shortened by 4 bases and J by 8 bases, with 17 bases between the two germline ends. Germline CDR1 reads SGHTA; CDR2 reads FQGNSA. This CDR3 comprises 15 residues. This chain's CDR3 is CASSSPGLGKEKLFF. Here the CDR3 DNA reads TGTGCCAGCAGCTCACCAGGACTCGGAAAAGAAAAACTGTTTTTT.

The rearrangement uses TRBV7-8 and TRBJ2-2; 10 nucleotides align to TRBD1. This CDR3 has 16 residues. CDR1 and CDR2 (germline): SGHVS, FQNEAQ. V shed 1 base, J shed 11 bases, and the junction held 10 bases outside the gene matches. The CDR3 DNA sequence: TGTGCCAGCAGCTTAGACGACAGGGGGCGTTCCTTCGAGCTGTTTTTT. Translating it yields CASSLDDRGRSFELFF.

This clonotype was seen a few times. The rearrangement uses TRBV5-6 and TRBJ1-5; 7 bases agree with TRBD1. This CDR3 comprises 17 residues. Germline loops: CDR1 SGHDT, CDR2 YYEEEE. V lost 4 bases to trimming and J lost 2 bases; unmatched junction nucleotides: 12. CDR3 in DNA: TGTGCCAGCAGCACCCGTTTTAGGGGGCAAGGCAATCAGCCCCAGCATTTT. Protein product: CASSTRFRGQGNQPQHF.

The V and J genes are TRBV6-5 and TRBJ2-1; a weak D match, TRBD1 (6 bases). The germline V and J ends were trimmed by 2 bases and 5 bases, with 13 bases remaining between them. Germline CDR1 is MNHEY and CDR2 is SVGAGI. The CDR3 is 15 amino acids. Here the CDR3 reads CASSYGTLQDNEQFF. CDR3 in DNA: TGTGCCAGCAGTTACGGGACACTCCAGGACAATGAGCAGTTCTTC.

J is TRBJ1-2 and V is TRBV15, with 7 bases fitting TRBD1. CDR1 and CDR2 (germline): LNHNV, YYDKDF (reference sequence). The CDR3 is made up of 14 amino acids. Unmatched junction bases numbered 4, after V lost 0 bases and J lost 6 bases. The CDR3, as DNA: TGTGCCACCAGCAGAGATACAGGGGTTAATGGCTACACCTTC. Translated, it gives CATSRDTGVNGYTF.